This entry lists 10 T cell receptor beta chains sequenced from one sample in a study of blood T cells in healthy people across ages. It was with a sample-barcoded 5' primer and a J-beta primer mix that a second PCR of roughly 7 to 12 cycles was run. TCRdb analysed the 5' RACE reads with MiXCR anew, one entry per CDR3 protein. The sample contains fewer than 2,000,000 distinct CDR3 sequences, approximately 40% of which appear only once. Sequencing was performed on blood. These receptors came from a human donor in good health.

The V call is TRBV20-1, the J call TRBJ1-6; D call uncertain. Germline V gives CDR1 DFQATT, CDR2 SNEGSKA (reference sequence). V was shortened by 2 bases and J by 7 bases, with 12 bases between the two germline ends. The CDR3 has 14 residues. The CDR3 here is CSARQHLGNSPLHF. CDR3 nucleotides: TGCAGTGCTAGACAACATTTGGGAAATTCACCCCTCCACTTT.

This chain links TRBV7-3 with TRBJ2-6; 9 bases are shared with TRBD1. Trimming cost V 5 bases and J 0 bases; bases outside gene matches: 8. Germline loops: CDR1 SGHTA, CDR2 FQGTGA. This CDR3 contains 18 residues. This CDR3 is CASSSTGTGLSGANVLTF. DNA of the CDR3: TGTGCCAGCAGCAGCACCGGGACAGGGCTCTCTGGGGCCAACGTCCTGACTTTC.

CDR3 amino acids: CSASSEADNEQFF. CDR3 nucleotides: TGCAGTGCGTCGTCAGAGGCGGACAATGAGCAGTTCTTC. This chain uses TRBV20-1 with TRBJ2-1; D gene unclear. CDR1 and CDR2 from the germline V gene are DFQATT and SNEGSKA (reference sequence). The CDR3 is 13 amino acids. The V end lost 6 bases, the J end lost 5 bases, and 14 bases lay between the germline ends.

V is TRBV6-2 or TRBV6-3 and J is TRBJ1-2; 8 bases line up with TRBD1. The CDR3 length is 14 residues. The germline V gene has CDR1 MNHEY and CDR2 SVGEGT. V lost 6 bases, J lost 8 bases, and 11 bases stayed unmatched. The CDR3 DNA is TGTGCCAGCAGACCGGGACAGGCCTTCTGGGGCTACACCTTC. It specifies CASRPGQAFWGYTF.

The genes are TRBV5-1 and TRBJ2-3, with D perhaps matching TRBD2 (7 bases). Between the trimmed V and J ends, which lost 3 bases and 10 bases, there was a span of 21 bases. This CDR3 comprises 15 residues. Per the germline V gene, CDR1 is SGHRS and CDR2 is YFSETQ. CDR3 nucleotide sequence: TGCGCCAGCAGCTCTGCGGGGGCGTCACCCAATGCGCAGTATTTT. Residues: CASSSAGASPNAQYF.

The sample holds a few counts of this clonotype. This chain connects TRBV20-1 to TRBJ2-5; the D call may be TRBD1 or TRBD2 (7 bases each). The CDR3 runs 15 residues. Germline-derived CDR1 and CDR2 are DFQATT and SNEGSKA (reference sequence). Trimming cost V 4 bases and J 3 bases, with 18 bases left between them. CDR3 sequence (DNA): TGCAGTGCTACCGTATTCAGGGGGGGGAAAGAGACCCAGTACTTC. Amino acids: CSATVFRGGKETQYF.

This rearrangement joins TRBV28 to TRBJ2-5, with a tentative D call TRBD1 (6 bases). V was shortened by 2 bases and J by 5 bases, with 21 bases between the two germline ends. The CDR3 extends over 17 amino acids. The germline CDR1 and CDR2 sequences are MDHEN and SYDVKM. The DNA of the CDR3 is TGTGCCAGCAGTTTAGCCCCCGCTGGCACAGGGATGGAGACCCAGTACTTC. Protein: CASSLAPAGTGMETQYF.

The chain links TRBV6-6 to TRBJ2-3; perhaps TRBD2 as D (5 bases). CDR1 is MNHNY and CDR2 is SVGAGI in the germline V gene (reference sequence). CDR3 size: 16 residues. V was cut by 0 bases and J by 9 bases, with 19 bases left in between. CDR3 sequence: CASSYSPSTPGLTQYF. Here the CDR3 DNA reads TGTGCCAGCAGTTACTCCCCAAGTACCCCCGGACTGACGCAGTATTTT.

This clonotype was recorded only once. The genes are TRBV7-3 and TRBJ1-2; D is ambiguous. Trimming shortened V by 0 bases and J by 8 bases, and 19 bases separated the two germline ends. Germline V lookup: CDR1 SGHTA, CDR2 FQGTGA. The CDR3 has 16 residues. CDR3 DNA sequence: TGTGCCAGCAGCTTAACCCCGTCTGAGGACGGGCGCGGCTACACCTTC. It is translated as CASSLTPSEDGRGYTF. Filled out from reference TRBV7-3 and TRBJ1-2, the complete variable domain reads GAGVSQTPSNKVTEKGKYVELRCDPISGHTALYWYRQSLGQGPEFLIYFQGTGAADDSGLPNDRFFAVRPEGSVSTLKIQRTERGDSAVYLCASSLTPSEDGRGYTFGSGTRLTVV.

This clonotype was seen a handful of times. The chain has TRBV15 and TRBJ2-5; D is uncertain. V was trimmed by 0 bases and J by 2 bases, leaving 10 bases between them. This CDR3 has 15 residues. Per the germline V gene, CDR1 is LNHNV and CDR2 is YYDKDF (reference sequence). The CDR3 region is CATSRDLPDQETQYF. The CDR3 DNA follows: TGTGCCACCAGCAGAGATCTTCCGGATCAAGAGACCCAGTACTTC.